Listed below are T cell receptor beta chains from one sample, sequenced in a study of T cells after yellow fever vaccination. TCRdb re-called the 5' RACE reads through MiXCR, storing one row per CDR3 protein. The data hold approximately 550,000 distinct CDR3 sequences, with about a fifth observed a single time. This specimen was PBMCs, taken 15 days after the yellow fever booster vaccination. These receptor sequences come from a man aged 25-40 years who received the YFV17D yellow fever vaccine. The CDR3 runs from the conserved cysteine through the conserved F or W. D genes are given only for firm matches. Clone size is given for some rows only: seen once, a few or many times, or a class if the clone is expanded.

clone_size cdr3_length j_call d_call v_call cdr3_nt cdr3_aa
- 15 TRBJ2-5 - TRBV5-5 TGTGCCAGCAGCTTGGGCCCAGCCAACGGGAAGACCCAGTACTTC CASSLGPANGKTQYF
few 14 TRBJ1-5 TRBD1 TRBV6-1 TGTGCCAGCAGTGAACAGGGGGCAAATCAGCCCCAGCATTTT CASSEQGANQPQHF
- 15 TRBJ2-7 TRBD2 TRBV5-1 TGCGCCAGCAGCCCTCTAGCGGGAGGAAGGGGAGAGCAGTACTTC CASSPLAGGRGEQYF
- 16 TRBJ2-1 - TRBV21-1 TGTGCCAGCAGCAAATGGCGGGGGGCCAACTACAATGAGCAGTTCTTC CASSKWRGANYNEQFF
few 14 TRBJ2-7 - TRBV27 TGTGCCAGCAGAACCCAGGGGCTCTCCTACGAGCAGTACTTC CASRTQGLSYEQYF
- 15 TRBJ2-7 TRBD2 TRBV6-5 TGTGCCAGCAGTTACGGTATAGCGGGATACTACGAGCAGTACTTC CASSYGIAGYYEQYF
few 16 TRBJ1-5 TRBD1 TRBV19 TGTGCCAGTAGTGTTCCGGGACAGGGGAGCAATCAGCCCCAGCATTTT CASSVPGQGSNQPQHF
few 13 TRBJ1-2 - TRBV14 TGTGCCAGCAGCCAAGCGGCACCGTATGGCTACACCTTC CASSQAAPYGYTF
- 13 TRBJ2-3 - TRBV2 TGTGCCAGCAGTGAATATCAAAGGACTACGCAGTATTTT CASSEYQRTTQYF
few 14 TRBJ2-3 - TRBV10-3 TGTGCCACCCCGGGGCCTAGCGGCACAGATACGCAGTATTTT CATPGPSGTDTQYF
few 14 TRBJ2-3 - TRBV6-5 TGTGCCAGCAGTTACGGGCTAGGCACAGATACGCAGTATTTT CASSYGLGTDTQYF
many 12 TRBJ2-7 - TRBV3-1 TGTGCCAGCAGCCAAGGGGTCTACGAGCAGTACTTC CASSQGVYEQYF
many 11 TRBJ2-3 - TRBV7-2 TGTGCCAGCAGGAGAGGAGATACGCAGTATTTT CASRRGDTQYF
few 14 TRBJ2-1 - TRBV5-1 TGCGCCAGCAGCCTAAGACAAGATGGGAATGAGCAGTTCTTC CASSLRQDGNEQFF
few 15 TRBJ2-7 TRBD2 TRBV19 TGTGCCAGTAGTTGGGGACTAGCGGATGCCTACGAGCAGTACTTC CASSWGLADAYEQYF
- 13 TRBJ2-1 TRBD2 TRBV20-1 TGCAGTGTTAGCGGGAGGTCCTACAATGAGCAGTTCTTC CSVSGRSYNEQFF
- 15 TRBJ2-7 TRBD2 TRBV18 TGTGCCAGCTCAACCACCGAAGCGGGAAGACACGAGCAGTACTTC CASSTTEAGRHEQYF
few 14 TRBJ1-1 TRBD1 TRBV7-2 TGTGCCAGCAGCTTTCCGACAGGGGTGGCTGAAGCTTTCTTT CASSFPTGVAEAFF
few 17 TRBJ2-1 - TRBV29-1 TGCAGCGTTGCCTCGGGTTTTAGCGGTCCCCCCTACAATGAGCAGTTCTTC CSVASGFSGPPYNEQFF
few 18 TRBJ2-7 TRBD2 TRBV10-3 TGTGCCATCAGCGGAAGGACTAGCGCGATGGCCTATACCTACGAGCAGTACTTC CAISGRTSAMAYTYEQYF
- 13 TRBJ2-7 TRBD1 TRBV29-1 TGCAGCGTTGAAGGGGGACAGGGTTACGAGCAGTACTTC CSVEGGQGYEQYF